A single TCR beta chain is shown here with its context. Its antigen is not identified. Diagnostic conclusions were grounded in clinical symptoms, serum thyroxine, TRAb, thyroid ultrasound and orbital computed tomography. This sample was taken from a study of Graves' ophthalmopathy and Graves' hyperthyroidism. Transcripts of RNA were the source for amplifying TCR beta CDR3 regions. An opening RT-PCR round employed HTBI primers and preceded a second-round multiplex PCR. TCRdb re-analysed the multiplex PCR reads in MiXCR, keeping a single row per CDR3 protein. Of some 520,000 distinct CDR3 sequences in the sample, under 15% are singletons; the top ten hold roughly 10%. The study, taken as a whole, reports: It was with 70.59% sensitivity and around 72% specificity that the model predicted ophthalmopathy progression. A roughly 83% specificity and roughly 90% sensitivity were achieved by a 13-signature model that separated ophthalmopathy from stable hyperthyroidism.

This clonotype was sampled from a woman aged 25 to 39 with Graves' ophthalmopathy. The sample consisted of blood.

The CDR3 loop reads CASTRGQGPANVLTF. CDR3 nucleotides: TGTGCCAGCACCAGAGGACAGGGCCCCGCCAACGTCCTGACTTTC. The chain is built from TRBV7-2 and TRBJ2-6; TRBD1 matches at 8 bases. This CDR3 contains 15 residues. Germline trimming cut 7 bases from V and 7 bases from J; bases unmatched to any gene: 9. CDR1 is SGHTA and CDR2 is FQGNSA in the germline V gene.